The present T cell receptor (beta chain) was sequenced within a study of blood T cell repertoires in COVID-19 (dated by TCRdb to 2019 to 2021). Notes on the research overall: The collaborator samples originated in the United States, Italy and Spain and spanned the acute and convalescent phases of COVID-19. The prospective study material was composed of cDNA or gDNA derived from T cells, B-cell-depleted T cells, or PBMCs. Subjects who had been exposed to COVID-19, were actively infected with it, or had recovered from it provided the deeply sampled blood TCRbeta repertoires that made up the dataset. The repertoires were released in a freely available public database intended as a resource for research on the immune response to SARS-CoV-2. Samples were obtained from the ongoing ImmuneRACE study (first 160 participants) and from roughly 1,300 subjects provided by 6 global collaborators. Nearly every sample came with metadata listing a de-identified subject ID, COVID-19 status, age in years and sex. HLA class I and class II types, where available, came from metadata supplied by the sample provider rather than from assay-based typing.

TCRbeta CDR3 regions were amplified from genomic DNA using the immunoSEQ Assay, a bias-controlled multiplex PCR. The published analysis was carried out like this. Nucleated cell counts per sample were estimated from amplification of reference gene primers within the assay. To quantify the absolute abundance of each unique TCRbeta CDR3 rearrangement, sequence reads were collapsed and filtered. Productive Simpson clonality was computed per sample as the square root of Simpson's diversity index over productive rearrangements. In its TCRdb copy, this immuneACCESS table keeps in-frame sequences only and misses some clones. Where compared with another copy, unresolved V genes explain less than half of these, and the others have no known cause. V and J calls and clone size come straight from that table; D and trimming were deduced from the DNA. The sample profile shows some 150,000 clones; 75% to 85% of them were found once. The ten biggest clones cover around 7.2% of the sample.

Overall study results and their limits: The amount of clinical and demographic metadata varied by source and participant and was provided uncurated.

Each collaborating institution followed its own protocols to collect whole blood in K2EDTA tubes. For TCRbeta analysis, collaborators shipped samples in one of three forms: frozen whole blood, isolated PBMCs, or DNA extracted from either of those sample types. On this clone: Its recognized antigen is unknown. Within one base of it there is no much larger clone, and no base qualities were kept.

The germline V gene (reference sequence) gives CDR1 as SEHNR and CDR2 as FQNEAQ. After removal of 1 base from V and 4 bases from J, the junction retains 5 bases not matched to a gene. The CDR3 spans 16 residues, from the cysteine through the phenylalanine. Just CDR3 DNA is preserved here, 48 bases in frame from base 1. Sample: peripheral blood. The rearrangement joined TRBV7-9 to TRBJ2-1; TRBD2 lines up with 9 middle nucleotides. The TCR sequence derives from a woman in her fifties or sixties in a cohort sampled during active or convalescent COVID-19. The DNA reads as follows: TGTGCCAGCAGCTTAGTGTTAGCGGGGGCTTACAATGAGCAGTTCTTC. The resulting protein is CASSLVLAGAYNEQFF.